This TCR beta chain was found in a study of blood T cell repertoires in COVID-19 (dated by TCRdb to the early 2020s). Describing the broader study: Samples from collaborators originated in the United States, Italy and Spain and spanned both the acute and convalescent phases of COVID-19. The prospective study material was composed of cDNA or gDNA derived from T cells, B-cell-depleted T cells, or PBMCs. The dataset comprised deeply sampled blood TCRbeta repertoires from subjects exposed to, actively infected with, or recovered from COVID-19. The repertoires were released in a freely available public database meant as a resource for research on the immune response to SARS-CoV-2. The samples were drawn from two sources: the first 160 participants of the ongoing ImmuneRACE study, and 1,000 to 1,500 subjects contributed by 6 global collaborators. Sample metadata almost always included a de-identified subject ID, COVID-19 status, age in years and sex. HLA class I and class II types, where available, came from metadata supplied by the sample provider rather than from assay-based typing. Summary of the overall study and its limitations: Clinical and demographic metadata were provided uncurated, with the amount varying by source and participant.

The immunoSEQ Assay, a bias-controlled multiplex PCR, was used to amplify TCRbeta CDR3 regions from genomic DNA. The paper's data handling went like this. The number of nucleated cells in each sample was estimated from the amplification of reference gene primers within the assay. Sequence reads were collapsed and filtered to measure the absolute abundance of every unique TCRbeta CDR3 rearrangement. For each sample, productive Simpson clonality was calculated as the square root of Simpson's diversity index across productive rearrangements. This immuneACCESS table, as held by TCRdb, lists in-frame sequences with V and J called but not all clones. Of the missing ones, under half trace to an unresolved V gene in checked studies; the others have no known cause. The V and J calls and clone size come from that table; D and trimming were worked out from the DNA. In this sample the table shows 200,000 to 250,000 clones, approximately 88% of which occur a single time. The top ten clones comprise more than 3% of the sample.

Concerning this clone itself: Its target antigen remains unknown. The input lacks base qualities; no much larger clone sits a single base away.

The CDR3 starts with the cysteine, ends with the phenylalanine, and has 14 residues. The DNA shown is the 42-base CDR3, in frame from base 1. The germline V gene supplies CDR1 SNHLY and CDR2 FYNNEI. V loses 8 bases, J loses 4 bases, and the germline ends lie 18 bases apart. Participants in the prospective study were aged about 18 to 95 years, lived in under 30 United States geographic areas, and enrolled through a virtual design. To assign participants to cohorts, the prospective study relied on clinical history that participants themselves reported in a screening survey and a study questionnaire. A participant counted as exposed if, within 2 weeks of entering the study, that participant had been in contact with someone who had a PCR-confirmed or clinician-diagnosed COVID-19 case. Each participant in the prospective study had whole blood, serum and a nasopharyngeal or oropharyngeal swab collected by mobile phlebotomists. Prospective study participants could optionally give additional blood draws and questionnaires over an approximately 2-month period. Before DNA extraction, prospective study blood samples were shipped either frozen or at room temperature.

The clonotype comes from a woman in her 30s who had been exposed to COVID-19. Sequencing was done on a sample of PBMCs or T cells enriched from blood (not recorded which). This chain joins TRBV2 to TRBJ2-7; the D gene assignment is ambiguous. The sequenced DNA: TGTGCCAGCGGAACCAGCAGGTCCCTATACGAGCAGTACTTC. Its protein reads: CASGTSRSLYEQYF.